The 3 T cell receptor beta chains given below trace back to one sample, sequenced in a study of memory CD4+ T cells and cytomegalovirus serostatus. Using immunoSEQ multiplex PCR, the repertoire was profiled, and TCRdb retains in-frame clones only, with some absent. The table lists 55,000 to 65,000 clones, over 80% of them singletons. Single viable CD3+CD4+CD8-CD45RO+ cells were sorted as the memory CD4+ T cells. Specimen: memory CD4+ T cells from blood. These receptors all stem from an adult in good health and CMV-seronegative.

A remark on this clone: At one end the junction does not follow the germline gene, possibly because of a read error. In DNA form, the CDR3 reads TGTGCCAGCAGTCTAGGCGGCAGTCGGTCCTCCGAGCAGTACTTC. Translating gives CASSLGGSRSSEQYF. The J gene is TRBJ2-7, the V gene TRBV25-1, with unresolved D. There are 15 residues in the CDR3. Germline assignment: CDR1 MGHDK and CDR2 SYGVNS.

This chain uses TRBV2 with TRBJ1-6; D perhaps matches TRBD1 (5 bases). Germline V lookup: CDR1 SNHLY, CDR2 FYNNEI. The CDR3 is made up of 13 amino acids. Between the trimmed V and J ends, which lost 10 bases and 7 bases, there was a span of 14 bases. CDR3 protein: CAKRGIANSPLHF. CDR3 DNA sequence: TGTGCCAAAAGGGGTATTGCCAATTCACCCCTCCACTTT.

To note about this clone: A junction boundary mismatches the germline segment, possibly from a read error. The chain joins TRBV5-1 to TRBJ2-7; a possible D gene is TRBD1 (6 bases). The germline V gene has CDR1 SGHRS and CDR2 YFSETQ. The CDR3 has 12 amino acids. The CDR3 DNA reads TGCGCCAGCAGCTCCTCTGACAGGATCCCCCTTTTC. This encodes CASSSSDRIPLF.